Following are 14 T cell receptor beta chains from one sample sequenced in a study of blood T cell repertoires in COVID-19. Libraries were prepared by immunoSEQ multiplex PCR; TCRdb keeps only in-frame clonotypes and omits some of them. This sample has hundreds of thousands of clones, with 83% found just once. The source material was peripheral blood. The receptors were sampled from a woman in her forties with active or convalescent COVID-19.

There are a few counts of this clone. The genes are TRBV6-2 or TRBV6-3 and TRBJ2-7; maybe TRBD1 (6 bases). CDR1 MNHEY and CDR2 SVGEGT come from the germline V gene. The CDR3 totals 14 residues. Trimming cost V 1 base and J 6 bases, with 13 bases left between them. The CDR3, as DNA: TGTGCCAGCAGTTACTGGCCACAGGGTCGCGAGCAGTACTTC. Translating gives CASSYWPQGREQYF.

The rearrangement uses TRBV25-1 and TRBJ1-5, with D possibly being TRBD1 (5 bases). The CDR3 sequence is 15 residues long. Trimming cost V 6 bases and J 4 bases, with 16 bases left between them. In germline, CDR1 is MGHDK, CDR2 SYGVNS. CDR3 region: CASSQGEGRNQPQHF. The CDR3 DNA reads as TGTGCCAGCAGCCAAGGGGAGGGTCGTAATCAGCCCCAGCATTTT. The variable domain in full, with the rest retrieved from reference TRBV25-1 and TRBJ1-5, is EADIYQTPRYLVIGTGKKITLECSQTMGHDKMYWYQQDPGMELHLIHYSYGVNSTEKGDLSSESTVSRIRTEHFPLTLESARPSHTSQYLCASSQGEGRNQPQHFGDGTRLSIL.

The CDR3 protein is CASSVDIADTEAFF. The CDR3 bases are TGTGCCAGCAGTGTGGATATTGCGGACACTGAAGCTTTCTTT. The chain has TRBV2 and TRBJ1-1; D remains ambiguous. This CDR3 has 14 residues. Germline V gene data show CDR1 as SNHLY and CDR2 as FYNNEI. The V end lost 4 bases, the J end lost 3 bases, and 12 bases lay between the germline ends.

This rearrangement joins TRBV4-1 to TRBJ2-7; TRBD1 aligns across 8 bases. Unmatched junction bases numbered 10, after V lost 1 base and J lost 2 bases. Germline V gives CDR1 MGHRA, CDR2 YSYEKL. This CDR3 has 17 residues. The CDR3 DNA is TGCGCCAGCAGCCAAGGAATCCCGGGACAGGTCACCTACGAGCAGTACTTC. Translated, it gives CASSQGIPGQVTYEQYF.

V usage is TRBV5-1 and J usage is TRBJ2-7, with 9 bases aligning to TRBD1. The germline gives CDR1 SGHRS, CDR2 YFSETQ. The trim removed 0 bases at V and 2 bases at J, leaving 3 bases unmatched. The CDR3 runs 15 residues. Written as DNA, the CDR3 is TGCGCCAGCAGCTTGGGGGACAGGGACCCCTACGAGCAGTACTTC. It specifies CASSLGDRDPYEQYF.

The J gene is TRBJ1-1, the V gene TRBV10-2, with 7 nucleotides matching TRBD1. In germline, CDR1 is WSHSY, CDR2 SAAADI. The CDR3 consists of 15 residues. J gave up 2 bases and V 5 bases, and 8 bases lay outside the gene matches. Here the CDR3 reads CASSPVGQLNTEAFF. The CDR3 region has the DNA TGCGCCAGCAGTCCGGTGGGACAGCTCAACACTGAAGCTTTCTTT.

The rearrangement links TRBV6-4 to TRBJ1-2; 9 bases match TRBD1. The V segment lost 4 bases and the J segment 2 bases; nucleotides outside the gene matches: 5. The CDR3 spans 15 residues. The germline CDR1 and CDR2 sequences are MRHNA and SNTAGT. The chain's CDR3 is CASSAGQGGNYGYTF. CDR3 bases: TGTGCCAGCAGTGCGGGACAGGGAGGGAACTATGGCTACACCTTC.

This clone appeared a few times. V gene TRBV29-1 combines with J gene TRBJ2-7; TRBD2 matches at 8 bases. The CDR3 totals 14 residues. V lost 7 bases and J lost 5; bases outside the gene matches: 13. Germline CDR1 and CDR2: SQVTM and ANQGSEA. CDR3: CSARLASSVDEQYF. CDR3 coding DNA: TGCAGCGCTCGACTAGCGAGCTCTGTAGACGAGCAGTACTTC.

Here the CDR3 DNA reads TGTGCCTGGAACAGGGACGTCGGTAACTATGGCTACACCTTC. This sequence encodes CAWNRDVGNYGYTF. V and J are TRBV30 and TRBJ1-2; D is perhaps TRBD1 (6 bases). Deletions cut 4 bases from V and 1 base from J, with 13 bases between. The CDR3 extends over 14 amino acids. The V gene's germline CDR1 is GTSNPN and CDR2 SVGIG (reference sequence).

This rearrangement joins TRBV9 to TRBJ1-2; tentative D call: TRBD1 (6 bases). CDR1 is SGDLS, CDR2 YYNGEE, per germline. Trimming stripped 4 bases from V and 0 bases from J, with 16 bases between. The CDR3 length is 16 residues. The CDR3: CASSPSAGASNYGYTF. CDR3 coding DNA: TGTGCCAGCAGCCCCTCTGCAGGGGCGTCTAACTATGGCTACACCTTC. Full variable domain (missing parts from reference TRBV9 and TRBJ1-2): DSGVTQTPKHLITATGQRVTLRCSPRSGDLSVYWYQQSLDQGLQFLIQYYNGEERAKGNILERFSAQQFPDLHSELNLSSLELGDSALYFCASSPSAGASNYGYTFGSGTRLTVV.

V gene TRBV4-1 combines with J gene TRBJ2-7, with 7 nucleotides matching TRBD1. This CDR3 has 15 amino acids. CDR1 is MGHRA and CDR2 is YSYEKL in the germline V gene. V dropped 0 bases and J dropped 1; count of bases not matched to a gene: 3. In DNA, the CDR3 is TGCGCCAGCAGCCAAGATGGGGACAGATCCTACGAGCAGTACTTC. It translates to CASSQDGDRSYEQYF.

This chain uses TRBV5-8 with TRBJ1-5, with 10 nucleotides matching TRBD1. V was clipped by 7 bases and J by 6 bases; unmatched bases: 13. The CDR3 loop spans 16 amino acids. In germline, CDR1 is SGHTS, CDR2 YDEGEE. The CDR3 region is CASYATDRGDTQPQHF. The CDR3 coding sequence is TGTGCCAGCTACGCCACGGACAGGGGGGATACTCAGCCCCAGCATTTT.

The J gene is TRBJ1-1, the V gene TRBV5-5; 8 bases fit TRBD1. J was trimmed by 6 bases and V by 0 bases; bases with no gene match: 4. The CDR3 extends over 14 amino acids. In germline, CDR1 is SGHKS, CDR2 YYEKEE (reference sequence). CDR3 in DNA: TGTGCCAGCAGCTTGGAAGGACAGGGACCTGAAGCTTTCTTT. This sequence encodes CASSLEGQGPEAFF. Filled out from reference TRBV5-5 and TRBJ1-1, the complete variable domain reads DAGVTQSPTHLIKTRGQQVTLRCSPISGHKSVSWYQQVLGQGPQFIFQYYEKEERGRGNFPDRFSARQFPNYSSELNVNALLLGDSALYLCASSLEGQGPEAFFGQGTRLTVV.

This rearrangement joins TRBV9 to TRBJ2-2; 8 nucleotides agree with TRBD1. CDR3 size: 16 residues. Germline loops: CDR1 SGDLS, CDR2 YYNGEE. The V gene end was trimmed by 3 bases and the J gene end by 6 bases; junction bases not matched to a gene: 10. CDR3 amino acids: CASSAVTGGKSGELFF. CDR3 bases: TGTGCCAGCAGCGCGGTTACAGGGGGAAAGTCCGGGGAGCTGTTTTTT. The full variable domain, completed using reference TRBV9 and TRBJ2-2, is DSGVTQTPKHLITATGQRVTLRCSPRSGDLSVYWYQQSLDQGLQFLIQYYNGEERAKGNILERFSAQQFPDLHSELNLSSLELGDSALYFCASSAVTGGKSGELFFGEGSRLTVL.